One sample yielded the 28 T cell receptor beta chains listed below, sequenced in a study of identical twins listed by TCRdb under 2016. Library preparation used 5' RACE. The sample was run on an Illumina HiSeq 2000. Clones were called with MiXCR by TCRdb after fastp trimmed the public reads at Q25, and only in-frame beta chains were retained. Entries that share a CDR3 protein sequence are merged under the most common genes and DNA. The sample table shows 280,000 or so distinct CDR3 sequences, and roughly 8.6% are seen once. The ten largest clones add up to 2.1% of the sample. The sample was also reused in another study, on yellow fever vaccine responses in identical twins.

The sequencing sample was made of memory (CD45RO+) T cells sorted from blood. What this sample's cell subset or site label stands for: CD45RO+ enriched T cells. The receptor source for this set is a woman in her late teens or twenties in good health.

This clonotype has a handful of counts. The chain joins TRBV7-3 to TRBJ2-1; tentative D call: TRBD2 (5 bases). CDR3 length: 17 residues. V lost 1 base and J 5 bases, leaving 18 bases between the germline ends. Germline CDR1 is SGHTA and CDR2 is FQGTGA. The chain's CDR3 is CASSLMGWEMNDNEQFF. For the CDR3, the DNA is TGTGCCAGCAGCTTAATGGGGTGGGAGATGAACGACAATGAGCAGTTCTTC.

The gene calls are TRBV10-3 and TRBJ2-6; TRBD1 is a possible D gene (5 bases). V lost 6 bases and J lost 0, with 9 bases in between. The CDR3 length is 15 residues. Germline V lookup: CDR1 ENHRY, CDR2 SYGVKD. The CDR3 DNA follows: TGTGCCATCAGCCGACAGAGCTCTGGGGCCAACGTCCTGACTTTC. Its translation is CAISRQSSGANVLTF.

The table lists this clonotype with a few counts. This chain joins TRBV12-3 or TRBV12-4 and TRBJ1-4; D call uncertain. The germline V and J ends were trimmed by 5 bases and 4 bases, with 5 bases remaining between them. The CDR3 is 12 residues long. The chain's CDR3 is CASSTNNEKLFF. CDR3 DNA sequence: TGTGCCAGCAGTACAAATAATGAAAAACTGTTTTTT.

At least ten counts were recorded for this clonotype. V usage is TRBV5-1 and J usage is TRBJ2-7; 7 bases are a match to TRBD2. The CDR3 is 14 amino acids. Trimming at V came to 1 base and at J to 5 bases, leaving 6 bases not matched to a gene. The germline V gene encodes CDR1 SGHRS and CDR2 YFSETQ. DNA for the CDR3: TGCGCCAGCAGCTTGTCGCGGGGGTTCAACGAGCAGTACTTC. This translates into CASSLSRGFNEQYF.

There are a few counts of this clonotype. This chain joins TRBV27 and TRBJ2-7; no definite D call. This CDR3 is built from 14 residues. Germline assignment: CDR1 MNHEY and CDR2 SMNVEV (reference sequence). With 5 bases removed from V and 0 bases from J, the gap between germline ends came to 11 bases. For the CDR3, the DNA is TGTGCCAGCAGTCCTAGAAGCGACTCCTACGAGCAGTACTTC. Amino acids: CASSPRSDSYEQYF.

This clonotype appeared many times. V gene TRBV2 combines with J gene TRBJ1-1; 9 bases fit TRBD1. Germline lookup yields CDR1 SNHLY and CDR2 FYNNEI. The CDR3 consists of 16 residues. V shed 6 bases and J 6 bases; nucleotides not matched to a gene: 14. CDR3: CASSLYLQGALAEAFF. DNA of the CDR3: TGTGCCAGCAGCCTTTATCTACAGGGGGCGCTGGCTGAAGCTTTCTTT.

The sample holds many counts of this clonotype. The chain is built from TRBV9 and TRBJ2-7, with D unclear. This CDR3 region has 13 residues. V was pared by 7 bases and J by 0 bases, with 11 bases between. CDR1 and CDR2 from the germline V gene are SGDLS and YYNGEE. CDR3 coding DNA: TGTGCCAGCCCCCCCTTACTCTCCTACGAGCAGTACGTC. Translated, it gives CASPPLLSYEQYV.

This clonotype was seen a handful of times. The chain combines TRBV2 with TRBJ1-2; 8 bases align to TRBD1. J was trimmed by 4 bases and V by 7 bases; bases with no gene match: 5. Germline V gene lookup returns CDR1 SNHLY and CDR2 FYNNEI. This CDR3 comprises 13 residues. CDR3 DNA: TGTGCCAGCACCCGGACAGGGACCTATGGCTACACCTTC. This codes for CASTRTGTYGYTF.

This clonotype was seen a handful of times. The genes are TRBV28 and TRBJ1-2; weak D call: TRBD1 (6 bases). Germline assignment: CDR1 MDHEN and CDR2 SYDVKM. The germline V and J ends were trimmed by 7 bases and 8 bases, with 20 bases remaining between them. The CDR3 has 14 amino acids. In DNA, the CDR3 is TGTGCCAGCACCCTAAACAACAGGGTGGGCGGCTACACCTTC. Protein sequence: CASTLNNRVGGYTF.

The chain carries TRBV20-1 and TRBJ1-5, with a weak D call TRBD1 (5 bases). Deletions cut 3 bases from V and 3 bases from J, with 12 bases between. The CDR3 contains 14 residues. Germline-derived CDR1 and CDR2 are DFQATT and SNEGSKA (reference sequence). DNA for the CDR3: TGCAGTGCTAGTCCCGGGGGTTACAATCAGCCCCAGCATTTT. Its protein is CSASPGGYNQPQHF.

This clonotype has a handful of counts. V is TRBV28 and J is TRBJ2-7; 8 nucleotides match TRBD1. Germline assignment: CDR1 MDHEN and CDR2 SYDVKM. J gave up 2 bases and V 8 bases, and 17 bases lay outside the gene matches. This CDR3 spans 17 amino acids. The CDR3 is CASSPDRVSGGPYEQYF. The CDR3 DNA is TGTGCCAGCTCCCCGGACAGGGTCAGCGGAGGCCCCTACGAGCAGTACTTC.

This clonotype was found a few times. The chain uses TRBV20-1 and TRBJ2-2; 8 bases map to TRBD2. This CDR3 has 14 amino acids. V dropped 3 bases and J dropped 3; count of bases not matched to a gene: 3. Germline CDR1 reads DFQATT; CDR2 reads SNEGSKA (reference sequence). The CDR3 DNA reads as TGCAGTGCTAGCGGGAGGGCCGACACCGGGGAGCTGTTTTTT. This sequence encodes CSASGRADTGELFF.

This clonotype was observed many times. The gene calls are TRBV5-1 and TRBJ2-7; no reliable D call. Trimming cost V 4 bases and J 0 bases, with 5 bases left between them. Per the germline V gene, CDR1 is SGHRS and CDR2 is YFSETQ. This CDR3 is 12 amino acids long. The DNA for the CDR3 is TGCGCCAGCAGCCAAGCCTCCTACGAGCAGTACTTC. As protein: CASSQASYEQYF.

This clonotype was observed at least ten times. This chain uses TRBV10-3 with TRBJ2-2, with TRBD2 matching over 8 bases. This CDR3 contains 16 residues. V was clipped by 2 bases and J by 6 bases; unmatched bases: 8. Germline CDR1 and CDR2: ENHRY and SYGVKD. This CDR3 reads CAISEAILAAAGELFF. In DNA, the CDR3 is TGTGCCATCAGTGAGGCAATACTAGCGGCGGCCGGGGAGCTGTTTTTT.

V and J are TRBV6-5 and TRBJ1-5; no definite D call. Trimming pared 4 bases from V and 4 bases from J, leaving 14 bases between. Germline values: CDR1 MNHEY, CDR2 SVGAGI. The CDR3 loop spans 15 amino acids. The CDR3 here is CASSLDGSWNQPQHF. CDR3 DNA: TGTGCCAGCAGTTTGGACGGTTCTTGGAATCAGCCCCAGCATTTT.

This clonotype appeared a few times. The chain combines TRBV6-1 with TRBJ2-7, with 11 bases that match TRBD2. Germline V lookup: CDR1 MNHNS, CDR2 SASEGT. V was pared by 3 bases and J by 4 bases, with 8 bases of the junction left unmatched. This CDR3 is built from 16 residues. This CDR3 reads CASSDEGLAEIYEQYF. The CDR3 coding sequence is TGTGCCAGCAGTGATGAGGGACTAGCGGAAATATACGAGCAGTACTTC.

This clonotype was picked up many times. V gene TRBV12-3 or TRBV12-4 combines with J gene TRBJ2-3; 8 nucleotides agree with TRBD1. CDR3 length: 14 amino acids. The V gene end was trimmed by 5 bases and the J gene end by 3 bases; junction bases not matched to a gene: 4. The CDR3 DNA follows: TGTGCCAGCAGTCGGACAGGGACGACAGATACGCAGTATTTT. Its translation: CASSRTGTTDTQYF.

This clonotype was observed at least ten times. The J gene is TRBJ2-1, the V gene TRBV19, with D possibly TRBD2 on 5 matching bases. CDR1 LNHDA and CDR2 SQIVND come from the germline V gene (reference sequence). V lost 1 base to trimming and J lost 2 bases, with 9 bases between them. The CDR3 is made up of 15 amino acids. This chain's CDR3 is CASSIGGPTYNEQFF. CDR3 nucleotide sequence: TGTGCCAGTAGTATAGGAGGGCCCACCTACAATGAGCAGTTCTTC. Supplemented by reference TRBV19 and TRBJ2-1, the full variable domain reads DGGITQSPKYLFRKEGQNVTLSCEQNLNHDAMYWYRQDPGQGLRLIYYSQIVNDFQKGDIAEGYSVSREKKESFPLTVTSAQKNPTAFYLCASSIGGPTYNEQFFGPGTRLTVL.

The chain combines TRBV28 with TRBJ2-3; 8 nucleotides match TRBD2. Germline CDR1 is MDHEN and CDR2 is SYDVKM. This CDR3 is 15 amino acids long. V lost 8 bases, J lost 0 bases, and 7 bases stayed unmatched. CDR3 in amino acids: CASYSGGVSTDTQYF. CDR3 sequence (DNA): TGTGCCAGCTACTCCGGGGGGGTTAGCACAGATACGCAGTATTTT. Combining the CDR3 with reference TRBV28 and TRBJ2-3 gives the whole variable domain DVKVTQSSRYLVKRTGEKVFLECVQDMDHENMFWYRQDPGLGLRLIYFSYDVKMKEKGDIPEGYSVSREKKERFSLILESASTNQTSMYLCASYSGGVSTDTQYFGPGTRLTVL.

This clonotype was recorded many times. The chain's CDR3 is CASTPASGGASDTQYF. The CDR3 DNA sequence: TGTGCCAGCACCCCCGCGAGCGGGGGGGCCTCAGATACGCAGTATTTT. The V gene is TRBV3-1, the J gene TRBJ2-3; 10 bases are a match to TRBD2. Looked up from germline, CDR1 is LGHDT and CDR2 is YNNKEL (reference sequence). The V segment lost 7 bases and the J segment 4 bases; nucleotides outside the gene matches: 11. The length of the CDR3 is 16 residues.

This chain's CDR3 is CASSINTWGPDTGELFF. CDR3 coding DNA: TGTGCCAGTAGTATAAACACGTGGGGGCCGGACACCGGGGAGCTGTTTTTT. V usage is TRBV19 and J usage is TRBJ2-2; perhaps TRBD1 as D (6 bases). This CDR3 contains 17 residues. CDR1 is LNHDA, CDR2 SQIVND, per germline (reference sequence). With 2 bases removed from V and 3 bases from J, the gap between germline ends came to 16 bases.

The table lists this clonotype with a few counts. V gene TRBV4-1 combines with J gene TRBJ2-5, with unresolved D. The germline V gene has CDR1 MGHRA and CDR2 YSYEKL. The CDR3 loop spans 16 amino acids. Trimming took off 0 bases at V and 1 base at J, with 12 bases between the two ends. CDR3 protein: CASSQDFTAVQETQYF. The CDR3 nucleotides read TGCGCCAGCAGCCAAGATTTTACTGCAGTCCAAGAGACCCAGTACTTC.

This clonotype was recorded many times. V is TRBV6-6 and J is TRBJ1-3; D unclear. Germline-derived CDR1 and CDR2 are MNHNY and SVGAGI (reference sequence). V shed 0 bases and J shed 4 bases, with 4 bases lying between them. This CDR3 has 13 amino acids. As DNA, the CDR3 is TGTGCCAGCAGTTACTCGAACGGAAACACCATATATTTT. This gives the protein CASSYSNGNTIYF.

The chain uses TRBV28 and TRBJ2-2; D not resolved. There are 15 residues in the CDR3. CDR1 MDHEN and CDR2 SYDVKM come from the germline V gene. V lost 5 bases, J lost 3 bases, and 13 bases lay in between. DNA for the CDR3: TGTGCCAGCAGTCCCGGTAGTGCGGACACCGGGGAGCTGTTTTTT. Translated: CASSPGSADTGELFF.

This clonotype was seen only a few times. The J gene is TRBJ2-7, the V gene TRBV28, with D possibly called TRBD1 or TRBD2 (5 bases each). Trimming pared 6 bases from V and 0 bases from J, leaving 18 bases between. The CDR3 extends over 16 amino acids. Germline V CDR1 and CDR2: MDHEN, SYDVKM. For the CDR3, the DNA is TGTGCCAGCAGCCCTGGACTTTACAGGAGCTCCTACGAGCAGTACGTC. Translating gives CASSPGLYRSSYEQYV.

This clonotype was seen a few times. In DNA, the CDR3 is TGTGCCGTGAGGGGGAACTATGGCTACACCTTC. Translation gives CAVRGNYGYTF. The V call is TRBV28, the J call TRBJ1-2; weak D call: TRBD1 (6 bases). V was pared by 11 bases and J by 2 bases, with 9 bases between. The CDR3 has 11 amino acids. Looked up from germline, CDR1 is MDHEN and CDR2 is SYDVKM.

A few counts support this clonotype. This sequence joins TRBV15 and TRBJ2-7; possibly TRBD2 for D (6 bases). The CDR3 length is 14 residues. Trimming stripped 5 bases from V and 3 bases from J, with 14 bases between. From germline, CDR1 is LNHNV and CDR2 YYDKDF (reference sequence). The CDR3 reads CATSSGGRGYEQYF. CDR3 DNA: TGTGCCACCAGCTCTGGGGGGAGAGGCTACGAGCAGTACTTC.

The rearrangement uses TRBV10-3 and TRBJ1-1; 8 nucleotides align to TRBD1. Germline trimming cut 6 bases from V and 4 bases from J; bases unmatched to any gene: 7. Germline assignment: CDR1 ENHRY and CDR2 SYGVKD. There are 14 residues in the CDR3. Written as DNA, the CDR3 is TGTGCCATCAGGCAGGGGGCGACGAGCACTGAAGCTTTCTTT. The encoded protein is CAIRQGATSTEAFF.